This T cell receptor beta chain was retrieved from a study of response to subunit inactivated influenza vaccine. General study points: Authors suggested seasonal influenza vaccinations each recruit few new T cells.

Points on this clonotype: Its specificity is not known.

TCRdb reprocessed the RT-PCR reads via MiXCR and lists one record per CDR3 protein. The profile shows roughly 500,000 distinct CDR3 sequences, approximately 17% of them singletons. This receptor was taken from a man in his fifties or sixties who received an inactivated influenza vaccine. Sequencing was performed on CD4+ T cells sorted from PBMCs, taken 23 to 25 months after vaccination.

The CDR3 here is CASNSWAGETQYF. CDR3 in DNA: TGTGCCAGCAATTCATGGGCGGGAGAGACCCAGTACTTC. The J gene is TRBJ2-5, the V gene TRBV28; tentative D call: TRBD2 (5 bases). V was shortened by 7 bases and J by 4 bases, with 13 bases between the two germline ends. This CDR3 is built from 13 residues. The germline V gene has CDR1 MDHEN and CDR2 SYDVKM.